This TCR beta chain derives from a study of blood T cell repertoires in COVID-19. Whole-study context: Samples taken during acute and convalescent COVID-19 were collected in the United States, Italy and Spain. Nucleic acid was either cDNA or gDNA, and it came from T cells, B-cell-depleted T cells, or PBMCs.

Per the authors' pipeline: Counts of nucleated cells, estimated from reference gene primer amplification, were obtained. Sequencing was performed with immunoSEQ multiplex PCR; in TCRdb, only in-frame clones are kept and a portion is missing. Clone size and the V and J calls come from that table; the DNA yielded D and trimming. This sample has fewer than 200,000 clones, with around four fifths found just once. Two negative PCRs, clearance, or symptom resolution were required of recovered Cohort 3 donors. This TCR came from a woman aged 45-59 years who had recovered from COVID-19. Specimen: PBMCs or T cells enriched from blood (not recorded which).

The CDR3 DNA follows: TGTGCCAGCAGTTTAGGAGTTCAAAACGTCGGCTATGGCTACACCTTC. It specifies CASSLGVQNVGYGYTF. The chain recombines TRBV28 with TRBJ1-2; D is unresolved. Trimming removed 2 bases from V and 4 bases from J, with 17 bases in between. The CDR3 is 16 amino acids. Germline CDR1 and CDR2: MDHEN and SYDVKM.